The T cell receptor beta chain under discussion was sequenced for a study of blood T cell dynamics during melanoma immunotherapy. Study observations and caveats: The study could not tell melanoma-specific clones from general immune activation.

On this clone itself: Its cognate antigen is unknown.

The protocol was immunoSEQ multiplex PCR, while the TCRdb copy is restricted to in-frame clones and leaves out a portion. The table lists approximately 28,000 clones, approximately 80% of them singletons. The CDR3 is 15 amino acids. Germline assignment: CDR1 SGHRS and CDR2 YFSETQ. Trimming took 0 bases from V and 2 from J, leaving 12 bases between them. Specified time point: week 3, after first cycle of checkpoint inhibitor. Disease control meant complete response, partial response or stable disease at 12 weeks. The clonotype originates from a human donor with melanoma. The material was blood, obtained from a patient treated with checkpoint blockade. The chain combines TRBV5-1 with TRBJ2-7; no clear D gene. The CDR3 nucleotides are TGCGCCAGCAGCTTGGCGTTTAACGGACCCTACGAGCAGTACTTC. Encoded protein: CASSLAFNGPYEQYF. The complete variable domain, with remaining parts taken from reference TRBV5-1 and TRBJ2-7, reads KAGVTQTPRYLIKTRGQQVTLSCSPISGHRSVSWYQQTPGQGLQFLFEYFSETQRNKGNFPGRFSGRQFSNSRSEMNVSTLELGDSALYLCASSLAFNGPYEQYFGPGTRLTVT.